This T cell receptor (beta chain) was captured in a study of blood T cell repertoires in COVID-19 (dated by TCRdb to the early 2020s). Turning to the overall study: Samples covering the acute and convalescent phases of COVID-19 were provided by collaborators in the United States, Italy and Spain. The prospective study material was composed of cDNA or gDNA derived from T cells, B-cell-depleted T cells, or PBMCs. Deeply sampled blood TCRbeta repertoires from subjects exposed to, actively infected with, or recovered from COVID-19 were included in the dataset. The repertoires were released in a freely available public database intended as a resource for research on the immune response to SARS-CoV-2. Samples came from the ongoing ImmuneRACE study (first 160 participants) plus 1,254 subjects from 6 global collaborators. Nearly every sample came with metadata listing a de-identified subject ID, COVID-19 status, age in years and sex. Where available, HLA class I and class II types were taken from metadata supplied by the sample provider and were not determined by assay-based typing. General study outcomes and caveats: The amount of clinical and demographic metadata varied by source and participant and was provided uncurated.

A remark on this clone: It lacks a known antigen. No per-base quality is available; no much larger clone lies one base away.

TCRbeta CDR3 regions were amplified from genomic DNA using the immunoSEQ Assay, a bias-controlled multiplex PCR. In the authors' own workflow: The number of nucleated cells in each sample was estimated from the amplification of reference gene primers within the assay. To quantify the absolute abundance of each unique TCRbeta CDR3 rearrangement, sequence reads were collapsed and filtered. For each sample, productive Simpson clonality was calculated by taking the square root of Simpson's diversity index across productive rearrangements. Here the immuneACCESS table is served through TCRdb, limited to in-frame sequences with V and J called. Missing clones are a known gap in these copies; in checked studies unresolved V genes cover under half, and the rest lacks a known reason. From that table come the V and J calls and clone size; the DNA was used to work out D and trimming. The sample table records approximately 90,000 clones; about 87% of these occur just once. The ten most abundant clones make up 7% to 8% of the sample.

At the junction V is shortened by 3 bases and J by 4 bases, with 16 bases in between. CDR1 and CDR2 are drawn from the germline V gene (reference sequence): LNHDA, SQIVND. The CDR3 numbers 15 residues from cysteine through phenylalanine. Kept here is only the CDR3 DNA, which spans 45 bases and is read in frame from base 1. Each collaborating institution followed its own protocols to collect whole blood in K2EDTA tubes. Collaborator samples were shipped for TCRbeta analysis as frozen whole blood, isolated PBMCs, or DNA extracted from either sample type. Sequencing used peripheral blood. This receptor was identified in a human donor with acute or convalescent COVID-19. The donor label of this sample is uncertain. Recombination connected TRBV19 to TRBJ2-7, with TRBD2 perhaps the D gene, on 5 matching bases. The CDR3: CASSISDLAVYEQYF. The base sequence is TGTGCCAGTAGTATCTCGGATCTAGCAGTTTACGAGCAGTACTTC.